Listed below are T cell receptor beta chains from one sample, sequenced in a study of T cell responses to AZD1222 COVID-19 vaccine. TCRdb keeps only in-frame clones here, not all; method: immunoSEQ multiplex PCR. The table lists about 150,000 clones, roughly 86% of them singletons. Source: peripheral blood, taken 28 days after the second dose of the MenACWY control vaccine. The source of these receptors is an adult who received the MenACWY meningococcal vaccine as a control. CDR3s include the opening cysteine and the closing phenylalanine or tryptophan. A D gene is named only where the DNA matches it firmly. Size is stated for part of the rows, as once, few or many counts, or as a class when the clone is expanded.

j_gene: TRBJ1-6; d_gene: TRBD1; v_gene: TRBV5-1; abundance: .; CDR3aa: CASSWGQGNSPLHF; CDR3nt: TGCGCCAGCAGCTGGGGACAGGGGAATTCACCCCTCCACTTT
j_gene: TRBJ1-6; d_gene: TRBD1; v_gene: TRBV7-9; abundance: few; CDR3aa: CASSTQTGRNSPLHF; CDR3nt: TGTGCCAGCAGCACCCAGACAGGGAGGAATTCACCCCTCCACTTT
j_gene: TRBJ2-3; d_gene: TRBD2; v_gene: TRBV5-4; abundance: .; CDR3aa: CASSRTSGGLQDTQYF; CDR3nt: TGTGCCAGCAGTCGGACTAGCGGGGGCCTCCAGGACACGCAGTATTTT
j_gene: TRBJ2-7; d_gene: TRBD2; v_gene: TRBV7-2; abundance: .; CDR3aa: CASSLRTSGTSSYEQYF; CDR3nt: TGTGCCAGCAGCTTGAGGACTAGCGGGACGAGCTCCTACGAGCAGTACTTC
j_gene: TRBJ1-2; d_gene: .; v_gene: TRBV5-1; abundance: .; CDR3aa: CASSPEGNGGYTF; CDR3nt: TGCGCCAGCAGCCCGGAGGGGAACGGCGGCTACACCTTC
j_gene: TRBJ1-2; d_gene: .; v_gene: TRBV3-1/TRBV3-2; abundance: .; CDR3aa: CASSLRGLLYGYTF; CDR3nt: TGTGCCAGCAGCCTCCGTGGCCTCCTCTATGGCTACACCTTC
j_gene: TRBJ1-2; d_gene: TRBD1; v_gene: TRBV18; abundance: .; CDR3aa: CASSPSLGQVVYGYTF; CDR3nt: TGTGCCAGCTCACCTTCCTTGGGACAGGTGGTCTATGGCTACACCTTC
j_gene: TRBJ1-1; d_gene: .; v_gene: TRBV13; abundance: few; CDR3aa: CASSLVSQGTFF; CDR3nt: TGTGCCAGCAGCTTAGTGAGTCAGGGTACTTTCTTT
j_gene: TRBJ1-2; d_gene: .; v_gene: TRBV4-3; abundance: .; CDR3aa: CASSQDRGSLYGYTF; CDR3nt: TGCGCCAGCAGCCAAGATCGAGGCAGCCTATATGGCTACACCTTC
j_gene: TRBJ1-2; d_gene: .; v_gene: TRBV7-3; abundance: .; CDR3aa: CASSLSSGYGYTF; CDR3nt: TGTGCCAGCAGCTTAAGTTCCGGATATGGCTACACCTTC
j_gene: TRBJ1-1; d_gene: .; v_gene: TRBV4-1; abundance: .; CDR3aa: CASSQGVQASNTEAFF; CDR3nt: TGCGCCAGCAGCCAAGGGGTACAGGCTTCGAACACTGAAGCTTTCTTT
j_gene: TRBJ1-1; d_gene: .; v_gene: TRBV11-3; abundance: few; CDR3aa: CASSPRTGNTEAFF; CDR3nt: TGTGCCAGCAGCCCCCGGACGGGGAACACTGAAGCTTTCTTT
j_gene: TRBJ2-1; d_gene: .; v_gene: TRBV11-3; abundance: .; CDR3aa: CASSLTGVTNEQFF; CDR3nt: TGTGCCAGCAGCTTGACAGGAGTCACGAATGAGCAGTTCTTC
j_gene: TRBJ2-3; d_gene: .; v_gene: TRBV7-9; abundance: .; CDR3aa: CASSLAGSGADTQYF; CDR3nt: TGTGCCAGCAGCTTAGCTGGTAGCGGAGCCGATACGCAGTATTTT
j_gene: TRBJ2-1; d_gene: .; v_gene: TRBV7-2; abundance: .; CDR3aa: CASSLGSPNEQFF; CDR3nt: TGTGCCAGCAGCTTAGGCTCCCCAAATGAGCAGTTCTTC
j_gene: TRBJ2-3; d_gene: .; v_gene: TRBV30; abundance: .; CDR3aa: CAWNPISADTQYF; CDR3nt: TGTGCCTGGAACCCGATTAGCGCCGATACGCAGTATTTT
j_gene: TRBJ1-6; d_gene: .; v_gene: TRBV7-2; abundance: once; CDR3aa: CASSPGTGGPLHF; CDR3nt: TGTGCCAGCAGCCCGGGGACGGGCGGACCCCTCCACTTT
j_gene: TRBJ2-7; d_gene: .; v_gene: TRBV5-6; abundance: .; CDR3aa: CASSFPSGEQYF; CDR3nt: TGTGCCAGCAGCTTTCCCAGCGGCGAGCAGTACTTC
j_gene: TRBJ1-4; d_gene: .; v_gene: TRBV28; abundance: .; CDR3aa: CASSYTGPTNEKLFF; CDR3nt: TGTGCCAGCAGCTATACAGGACCAACTAATGAAAAACTGTTTTTT
j_gene: TRBJ2-5; d_gene: .; v_gene: TRBV24-1; abundance: .; CDR3aa: CATSDIGPTSVQYF; CDR3nt: TGTGCCACCAGTGATATCGGACCGACCAGTGTCCAGTACTTC
j_gene: TRBJ2-1; d_gene: TRBD1; v_gene: TRBV4-3; abundance: .; CDR3aa: CASSPGTVYNEQFF; CDR3nt: TGCGCCAGCAGCCCGGGGACAGTCTACAATGAGCAGTTCTTC
j_gene: TRBJ2-1; d_gene: .; v_gene: TRBV24-1; abundance: .; CDR3aa: CATSDATGVLNEQFF; CDR3nt: TGTGCCACCAGTGATGCGACAGGAGTCCTAAATGAGCAGTTCTTC
j_gene: TRBJ1-2; d_gene: .; v_gene: TRBV6-2/TRBV6-3; abundance: few; CDR3aa: CAASPLRGENYGYTF; CDR3nt: TGTGCCGCCAGCCCATTGAGGGGGGAAAACTATGGCTACACCTTC
j_gene: TRBJ1-6; d_gene: TRBD1; v_gene: TRBV7-9; abundance: .; CDR3aa: CASSSGTGNSPLHF; CDR3nt: TGTGCCAGCAGCTCTGGGACAGGGAATTCACCCCTCCACTTT
j_gene: TRBJ1-6; d_gene: .; v_gene: TRBV24-1; abundance: once; CDR3aa: CATSEQQGSPLHF; CDR3nt: TGTGCCACCAGTGAGCAACAGGGTTCACCCCTCCACTTT
j_gene: TRBJ2-2; d_gene: .; v_gene: TRBV19; abundance: .; CDR3aa: CASIRAANTGELFF; CDR3nt: TGTGCCAGTATTAGGGCAGCAAACACCGGGGAGCTGTTTTTT